This T cell receptor beta chain was retrieved from a study of early stage breast cancer tumors. Notes on the study in general: Unsorted bulk genomic DNA sequencing lacked pairing and functional marker data. In about 85% of the 16 patients, blood comparison separated tumor from normal breast. Compared with adjacent normal breast tissue, tumors showed 2 to 2.5-fold greater T cell density and higher clonality. Enriched TCRB sequences shared across patients were mostly commonly generated sequences.

Trimming removed 5 bases at V and 10 bases at J, with 9 bases between. The germline V gene encodes CDR1 SGHTA and CDR2 FQGNSA. The CDR3 loop spans 11 amino acids. TCRdb's table, derived via immunoSEQ multiplex PCR, lists solely in-frame clones and lacks some. Of about 25,000 clones listed, roughly two thirds are singletons. Concerning this clone itself: Its antigen is not known.

The source is a person between 55 and 69 years old with breast cancer. This chain connects TRBV7-2 to TRBJ2-1; D uncertain. The specimen was breast tumor tissue. For the CDR3, the DNA is TGTGCCAGCAGCCCCCTAGAAGAGCAGTTCTTC. This codes for CASSPLEEQFF.